The 25 T cell receptor beta chains below were found in one sample sequenced in a study of blood T cell repertoires in COVID-19. Sequenced by immunoSEQ multiplex PCR; TCRdb stores in-frame clones only, minus some. The top ten clones hold 2.3% of a sample with 250,000 to 300,000 clones, just over 90% of them seen once. Sequenced: PBMCs or T cells enriched from blood (not recorded which). These receptors were taken from a woman in her thirties or forties with acute COVID-19.

J is TRBJ1-2 and V is TRBV28, with D maybe TRBD1 (5 bases). The CDR3 is 13 residues long. Germline lookup yields CDR1 MDHEN and CDR2 SYDVKM. Trimming cost V 6 bases and J 4 bases, with 12 bases left between them. CDR3 nucleotide sequence: TGTGCCAGCAGGCGGGGCGCGAGCTATGGCTACACCTTC. Translated, it gives CASRRGASYGYTF.

This clone was counted a single time. The V gene is TRBV5-1, the J gene TRBJ1-1; 8 bases are a match to TRBD1. Trimming removed 4 bases from V and 7 bases from J; junction bases left unmatched: 3. The length of the CDR3 is 12 residues. From germline, CDR1 is SGHRS and CDR2 YFSETQ. The CDR3 here is CASSQGAGEAFF. CDR3 bases: TGCGCCAGCAGCCAGGGGGCGGGTGAAGCTTTCTTT.

The rearrangement joins TRBV25-1 to TRBJ2-2; D possibly corresponds to TRBD2 (6 bases). Trimming pared 1 base from V and 6 bases from J, leaving 15 bases between. CDR1 and CDR2 from the germline V gene are MGHDK and SYGVNS. CDR3 size: 16 residues. The CDR3 loop is CASSELGGIGPGELFF. DNA for the CDR3: TGTGCCAGCAGTGAATTAGGAGGGATCGGCCCCGGGGAGCTGTTTTTT.

The V gene is TRBV27, the J gene TRBJ1-5; 7 bases match TRBD1. The CDR3 has 16 residues. Germline V gene lookup returns CDR1 MNHEY and CDR2 SMNVEV (reference sequence). V trimming: 8 bases; J trimming: 0 bases; junction bases outside the gene matches: 10. The CDR3 is CASRSGGLYSNQPQHF. The DNA for the CDR3 is TGTGCCAGCCGATCAGGGGGTCTTTATAGCAATCAGCCCCAGCATTTT.

The chain has TRBV4-1 and TRBJ2-4; the D gene is possibly TRBD1 (6 bases). CDR3 size: 15 residues. In germline, CDR1 is MGHRA, CDR2 YSYEKL. Trimming took off 0 bases at V and 0 bases at J, with 6 bases between the two ends. CDR3 nucleotide sequence: TGCGCCAGCAGCCAAGAGGACAGAGCCAAAAACATTCAGTACTTC. This codes for CASSQEDRAKNIQYF.

This clone was recorded once. V usage is TRBV5-5 and J usage is TRBJ1-1; no firm D call. Trimming shortened V by 1 base and J by 1 base, and 5 bases separated the two germline ends. Germline CDR1 is SGHKS and CDR2 is YYEKEE (reference sequence). This CDR3 is built from 13 residues. As DNA, the CDR3 is TGTGCCAGCAGCTTGACCGGGAACACTGAAGCTTTCTTT. It translates to CASSLTGNTEAFF. Full variable domain (remainder filled in from reference TRBV5-5 and TRBJ1-1): DAGVTQSPTHLIKTRGQQVTLRCSPISGHKSVSWYQQVLGQGPQFIFQYYEKEERGRGNFPDRFSARQFPNYSSELNVNALLLGDSALYLCASSLTGNTEAFFGQGTRLTVV.

This chain uses TRBV6-6 with TRBJ2-5; D might be TRBD2 (6 bases). Deletions cut 6 bases from V and 0 bases from J, with 11 bases between. Germline-derived CDR1 and CDR2 are MNHNY and SVGAGI (reference sequence). The CDR3 has 14 amino acids. The CDR3 DNA follows: TGTGCCAGCAGGGGGGGACGGTACCAAGAGACCCAGTACTTC. Protein: CASRGGRYQETQYF.

The chain joins TRBV7-2 to TRBJ1-4; D is uncertain. Per the germline V gene, CDR1 is SGHTA and CDR2 is FQGNSA. The V gene lost 1 base and the J gene lost 6 bases, with 12 bases spanning the gap. The length of the CDR3 is 15 residues. Here the CDR3 DNA reads TGTGCCAGCAGCTTAGAACCGGGGTTTTATGAAAAACTGTTTTTT. This encodes CASSLEPGFYEKLFF.

The rearrangement uses TRBV5-4 and TRBJ1-2, with 9 positions matching TRBD1. The V gene's germline CDR1 is SGHNT and CDR2 YYREEE (reference sequence). CDR3 length equals 13 residues. V shed 4 bases, J shed 5 bases, and the junction held 3 bases outside the gene matches. CDR3 sequence: CASSPDRGYGYTF. CDR3 nucleotides: TGTGCCAGCAGCCCGGACAGGGGTTATGGCTACACCTTC.

The chain uses TRBV7-9 and TRBJ1-3; D might be TRBD1 (5 bases). The CDR3 totals 16 residues. CDR1 and CDR2 from the germline V gene are SEHNR and FQNEAQ (reference sequence). V dropped 5 bases and J dropped 0 bases, with 14 bases sitting between them. The DNA for the CDR3 is TGTGCCAGCAGCCCAACGACAGTGAGCTCTGGAAACACCATATATTTT. It is translated as CASSPTTVSSGNTIYF.

V usage is TRBV2 and J usage is TRBJ1-2; TRBD1 matches at 8 bases. V shed 8 bases and J 3 bases; nucleotides not matched to a gene: 8. There are 14 residues in the CDR3. CDR1 SNHLY and CDR2 FYNNEI come from the germline V gene. This CDR3 reads CASLRQGIYYGYTF. In nucleotides, the CDR3 is TGTGCCAGCCTCAGACAGGGGATCTACTATGGCTACACCTTC. Full variable domain (outside the CDR3, taken from reference TRBV2 and TRBJ1-2): EPEVTQTPSHQVTQMGQEVILRCVPISNHLYFYWYRQILGQKVEFLVSFYNNEISEKSEIFDDQFSVERPDGSNFTLKIRSTKLEDSAMYFCASLRQGIYYGYTFGSGTRLTVV.

This chain uses TRBV10-3 with TRBJ1-5; 8 bases are a match to TRBD1. J gave up 4 bases and V 4 bases, and 3 bases lay outside the gene matches. The germline CDR1 and CDR2 sequences are ENHRY and SYGVKD. This CDR3 is 14 amino acids long. CDR3 amino acids: CAISGDRSNQPQHF. The CDR3 DNA follows: TGTGCCATCAGTGGGGACAGGAGTAATCAGCCCCAGCATTTT.

V usage is TRBV5-8 and J usage is TRBJ2-2; D call uncertain. The V end was cut by 0 bases, the J end by 1 base, with 4 bases between. This CDR3 is 14 amino acids long. Germline values: CDR1 SGHTS, CDR2 YDEGEE. DNA of the CDR3: TGTGCCAGCAGCTTGGTCAGGAACACCGGGGAGCTGTTTTTT. It encodes CASSLVRNTGELFF.

The chain recombines TRBV6-2 or TRBV6-3 with TRBJ1-2; D unclear. V lost 6 bases and J lost 2, with 10 bases in between. Per the germline V gene, CDR1 is MNHEY and CDR2 is SVGEGT. The CDR3 is 13 residues long. This CDR3 is CASSRDKNYGYTF. CDR3 nucleotides: TGTGCCAGCAGCCGCGACAAGAACTATGGCTACACCTTC.

The chain is built from TRBV4-3 and TRBJ1-1; D possibly corresponds to TRBD1 (5 bases). V was shortened by 1 base and J by 0 bases, with 9 bases between the two germline ends. This CDR3 region has 15 residues. Germline assignment: CDR1 LGHNA and CDR2 YSLEER. The CDR3 coding sequence is TGCGCCAGCAGCCAAGCGACAGCCTTGAACACTGAAGCTTTCTTT. It specifies CASSQATALNTEAFF.

This sequence joins TRBV30 and TRBJ1-5; a possible D gene is TRBD1 (6 bases). This CDR3 region has 17 residues. CDR1 GTSNPN and CDR2 SVGIG come from the germline V gene (reference sequence). Trimming left V 4 bases short and J 4 bases short, with 23 bases between. As DNA, the CDR3 is TGTGCCTGGACCCCCGGGACACCCGGCGTCACAAATCAGCCCCAGCATTTT. Protein: CAWTPGTPGVTNQPQHF.

V gene TRBV3-1 (or the pseudogene TRBV3-2) combines with J gene TRBJ1-1; weak D call: TRBD1 (6 bases). Germline CDR1 is LGHDT and CDR2 is YNNKEL (reference sequence). The V and J ends lost 3 bases and 4 bases respectively, with 18 bases between them. The CDR3 is 16 amino acids. The CDR3 nucleotides read TGTGCCAGCAGCCACACTCCAAACGGGGGGCGCACTGAAGCTTTCTTT. Amino acid sequence: CASSHTPNGGRTEAFF.

This clone appeared a single time. The chain combines TRBV5-5 with TRBJ1-1; no clear D. This CDR3 comprises 15 residues. Germline V gives CDR1 SGHKS, CDR2 YYEKEE (reference sequence). Trimming shortened V by 0 bases and J by 1 base, and 10 bases separated the two germline ends. The CDR3 here is CASSLAPGSNTEAFF. DNA for the CDR3: TGTGCCAGCAGCTTGGCCCCGGGATCGAACACTGAAGCTTTCTTT.

This chain uses TRBV3-1 (or the pseudogene TRBV3-2) with TRBJ1-4, with TRBD1 as a possible D gene (6 bases). The CDR3 consists of 16 residues. Trimming stripped 1 base from V and 8 bases from J, with 17 bases between. Germline V CDR1 and CDR2: LGHDT, YNNKEL (reference sequence). As DNA, the CDR3 is TGTGCCAGCAGCCAAGCCGTGGGACAATCGGGGGAAAAACTGTTTTTT. Protein sequence: CASSQAVGQSGEKLFF.

This chain connects TRBV18 to TRBJ1-6; D possibly corresponds to TRBD1 (6 bases). Looked up from germline, CDR1 is KGHSH and CDR2 is LQKENI. The ends were cut back, 8 bases at V and 8 bases at J, with 22 bases in the middle. The CDR3 extends over 16 amino acids. This chain's CDR3 is CASGRALQGPDSPLHF. CDR3 nucleotide sequence: TGTGCCAGCGGTCGGGCCTTACAGGGTCCTGATTCACCCCTCCACTTT.

The rearrangement joins TRBV21-1 to TRBJ2-3; TRBD2, the table's D call, was not compared with the DNA. TRBV21-1 has pseudogene status. The CDR3 totals 19 residues. The CDR3, as DNA: TGTGCCAGCAGCCCAGGCGGACTAGCTGTCATCTGGGGCACAGATACGCAGTATTTT. Amino acids: CASSPGGLAVIWGTDTQYF.

The rearrangement joins TRBV24-1 to TRBJ1-1; D uncertain. V lost 5 bases and J 2 bases, leaving 8 bases between the germline ends. The CDR3 consists of 13 residues. Germline V gene lookup returns CDR1 KGHDR and CDR2 SFDVKD. The CDR3 spells CATSVPGNTEAFF. The CDR3 DNA sequence: TGTGCCACCAGTGTTCCGGGTAACACTGAAGCTTTCTTT.

This clone was recorded only once. The rearrangement uses TRBV30 and TRBJ2-5, with 9 nucleotides matching TRBD2. There are 19 residues in the CDR3. V gave up 4 bases and J gave up 2 bases; unmatched junction bases: 20. Germline V lookup: CDR1 GTSNPN, CDR2 SVGIG (reference sequence). Here the CDR3 reads CAWTTTPWASGEAQETQYF. CDR3 bases: TGTGCCTGGACCACAACCCCGTGGGCTAGCGGGGAGGCACAAGAGACCCAGTACTTC.

The V and J genes are TRBV6-1 and TRBJ2-7; tentative D call: TRBD2 (5 bases). CDR3 length equals 13 residues. Germline values: CDR1 MNHNS, CDR2 SASEGT. Trimming removed 4 bases from V and 5 bases from J, with 12 bases in between. CDR3 DNA: TGTGCCAGCAGTGGGTCTAGCCCGAACGAGCAGTACTTC. It is translated as CASSGSSPNEQYF.

The gene calls are TRBV19 and TRBJ1-5, with a tentative D call TRBD1 (6 bases). CDR1 LNHDA and CDR2 SQIVND come from the germline V gene (reference sequence). V shed 3 bases and J shed 7 bases, with 22 bases lying between them. This CDR3 has 17 amino acids. CDR3 nucleotides: TGTGCCAGTAGTATCCCCTGGGGGCGGGGGGTGTTGCAGCCCCAGCATTTT. This gives the protein CASSIPWGRGVLQPQHF.